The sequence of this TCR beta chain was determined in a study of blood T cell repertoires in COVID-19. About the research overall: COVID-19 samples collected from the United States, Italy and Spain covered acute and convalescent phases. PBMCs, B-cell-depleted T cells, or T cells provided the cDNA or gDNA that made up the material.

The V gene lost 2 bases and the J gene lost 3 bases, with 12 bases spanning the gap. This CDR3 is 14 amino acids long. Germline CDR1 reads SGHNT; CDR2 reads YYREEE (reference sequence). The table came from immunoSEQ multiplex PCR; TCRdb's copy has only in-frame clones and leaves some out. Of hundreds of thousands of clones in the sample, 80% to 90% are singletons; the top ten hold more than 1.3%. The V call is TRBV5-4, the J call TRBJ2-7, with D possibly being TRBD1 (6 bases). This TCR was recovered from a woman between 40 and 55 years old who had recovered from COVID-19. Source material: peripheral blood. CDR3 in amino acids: CASSLTDRDYEQYF. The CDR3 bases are TGTGCCAGCAGCTTAACGGACAGAGACTACGAGCAGTACTTC.